This T cell receptor beta chain was identified during a study of CD8 T cells in Susac syndrome. RNA was extracted with the RNeasy kit, and a quantity of roughly 0.45 to 1 ug was reverse transcribed using random hexamers. MiXCR was run by TCRdb on the immunoSEQ multiplex PCR reads, yielding one entry per CDR3 protein. In the table there are roughly 150,000 distinct CDR3 sequences, roughly 94% of which are singletons. The CDR3 contains 19 residues. Trimming at V came to 4 bases and at J to 6 bases, leaving 22 bases not matched to a gene. The sequencing input was CD8+ T cells from PBMCs. J is TRBJ2-7 and V is TRBV12-3 or TRBV12-4; 9 nucleotides line up with TRBD1. The clonotype originates from a human donor with Susac syndrome. CDR3 region: CASSSQGRGQGRVPFEQYF. The CDR3 nucleotides are TGTGCCAGCAGTTCCCAGGGTCGGGGACAGGGACGAGTCCCCTTCGAGCAGTACTTC.